This T cell receptor beta chain was retrieved from a study of T cell responses to AZD1222 COVID-19 vaccine. Whole-study findings and limits: The study sampled repertoires only after the peak T cell response.

The CDR3 contains 12 residues. Sequencing was performed with immunoSEQ multiplex PCR; in TCRdb, only in-frame clones are kept and a portion is missing. Here the sample spans roughly 120,000 clones, just over 85% being singletons. For this clone: The antigen remains unidentified.

Sequencing used peripheral blood, obtained on day 0 of AZD1222 vaccination. The gene calls are TRBV21-1 and TRBJ2-5; the table's D call, TRBD1, has no DNA check behind it. TRBV21-1 is deemed a pseudogene. The clonotype originates from an adult in good health. The DNA for the CDR3 is TGTGCCAGCAGGCAGGGGCCAGAGACCCAGTACTTC. Protein product: CASRQGPETQYF.